These T cell receptor beta chains were read from a single sample in a study of blood T cells in healthy people across ages. TCRdb recomputed calls from the 5' RACE reads with MiXCR, one row per CDR3 protein. The data show hundreds of thousands of distinct CDR3 sequences, with about 48% seen just once and roughly 13% held by the top ten. The sample comprised blood. The receptors come from a man aged 30 to 39 in good health. The CDR3 runs from the conserved cysteine through the conserved F or W. D genes are given only for firm matches. Clone size, where shown, is once, few, many, or a class for clones that have expanded.

d_call: TRBD1; v_call: TRBV18; j_call: TRBJ2-7; clone_size: NA; cdr3_aa: CASSPQYRGTSHEQYF; cdr3_nt: TGTGCCAGCTCACCACAGTACAGGGGAACGTCCCACGAGCAGTACTTC
d_call: TRBD2; v_call: TRBV20-1; j_call: TRBJ2-7; clone_size: few; cdr3_aa: CSARASSGAIYEQYF; cdr3_nt: TGCAGTGCGAGAGCGAGTAGCGGGGCGATCTACGAGCAGTACTTC
d_call: TRBD1; v_call: TRBV6-6; j_call: TRBJ2-3; clone_size: few; cdr3_aa: CASSNKGGRTDTQYF; cdr3_nt: TGTGCCAGCAGTAACAAAGGGGGCCGCACAGATACGCAGTATTTT
d_call: NA; v_call: TRBV4-1; j_call: TRBJ2-1; clone_size: NA; cdr3_aa: CASSPLPMRDEQFF; cdr3_nt: TGCGCCAGCAGCCCCCTCCCTATGCGTGATGAGCAGTTCTTC
d_call: NA; v_call: TRBV6-1; j_call: TRBJ1-1; clone_size: few; cdr3_aa: CASSEDRGDTEAFF; cdr3_nt: TGTGCCAGCAGTGAAGACCGGGGGGACACTGAAGCTTTCTTT
d_call: NA; v_call: TRBV6-6; j_call: TRBJ2-6; clone_size: NA; cdr3_aa: CASLRDSGGPKVLTF; cdr3_nt: TGTGCCAGCCTCCGGGATAGTGGAGGGCCCAAAGTCCTGACTTTC
d_call: NA; v_call: TRBV15; j_call: TRBJ2-1; clone_size: few; cdr3_aa: CATSRSGDPSYNEQFF; cdr3_nt: TGTGCCACCAGCAGGTCAGGCGACCCTTCCTACAATGAGCAGTTCTTC
d_call: NA; v_call: TRBV2; j_call: TRBJ1-2; clone_size: NA; cdr3_aa: CASAVQLRGNGYTF; cdr3_nt: TGTGCCAGCGCGGTCCAGCTCCGGGGAAATGGCTACACCTTC
d_call: NA; v_call: TRBV5-1; j_call: TRBJ2-1; clone_size: NA; cdr3_aa: CASSLDPGSTYEQFF; cdr3_nt: TGCGCCAGCAGCTTGGATCCAGGGTCTACATATGAGCAGTTCTTC
d_call: NA; v_call: TRBV29-1; j_call: TRBJ1-1; clone_size: NA; cdr3_aa: CSVEVLNTEAFF; cdr3_nt: TGCAGCGTTGAAGTTCTGAACACTGAAGCTTTCTTT
d_call: NA; v_call: TRBV10-3; j_call: TRBJ2-6; clone_size: few; cdr3_aa: CAISDRSGANVLTF; cdr3_nt: TGTGCCATCAGTGACCGGTCTGGGGCCAACGTCCTGACTTTC
d_call: NA; v_call: TRBV6-2/TRBV6-3; j_call: TRBJ2-5; clone_size: NA; cdr3_aa: CASSFPPRGDQETQYF; cdr3_nt: TGTGCCAGCAGTTTTCCCCCTCGGGGAGACCAAGAGACCCAGTACTTC
d_call: NA; v_call: TRBV4-3; j_call: TRBJ2-7; clone_size: NA; cdr3_aa: CASSQEGRGDYEQYF; cdr3_nt: TGCGCCAGCAGCCAAGAGGGGAGGGGGGACTACGAGCAGTACTTC
d_call: NA; v_call: TRBV12-3/TRBV12-4; j_call: TRBJ1-2; clone_size: NA; cdr3_aa: CASRPTGGKDGYTF; cdr3_nt: TGTGCCAGCAGACCCACGGGGGGGAAAGATGGCTACACCTTC
d_call: NA; v_call: TRBV7-8; j_call: TRBJ2-7; clone_size: NA; cdr3_aa: CASSVTAGPSSYEQYF; cdr3_nt: TGTGCCAGCAGCGTAACCGCGGGGCCTAGCTCCTACGAGCAGTACTTC
d_call: NA; v_call: TRBV7-2; j_call: TRBJ2-6; clone_size: many; cdr3_aa: CASSFRSGANVLTF; cdr3_nt: TGTGCCAGCAGCTTCCGCTCTGGGGCCAACGTCCTGACTTTC
d_call: TRBD1; v_call: TRBV27; j_call: TRBJ2-3; clone_size: NA; cdr3_aa: CASSTQGAPDTQYF; cdr3_nt: TGTGCCAGCAGCACACAGGGGGCCCCAGATACGCAGTATTTT
d_call: NA; v_call: TRBV12-3/TRBV12-4; j_call: TRBJ2-7; clone_size: NA; cdr3_aa: CASSFSFEQYF; cdr3_nt: TGTGCCAGCAGTTTCAGCTTCGAGCAGTACTTC
d_call: TRBD2; v_call: TRBV29-1; j_call: TRBJ2-5; clone_size: NA; cdr3_aa: CSVKKGTSGVYEQYF; cdr3_nt: TGCAGCGTTAAAAAAGGGACTAGCGGGGTTTATGAGCAGTACTTC
d_call: TRBD2; v_call: TRBV4-2; j_call: TRBJ2-1; clone_size: NA; cdr3_aa: CASSPRAGGWNEQFF; cdr3_nt: TGTGCCAGCAGCCCGAGAGCGGGGGGATGGAATGAGCAGTTCTTC
d_call: NA; v_call: TRBV7-2; j_call: TRBJ2-3; clone_size: few; cdr3_aa: CASSTRTSTDTQYF; cdr3_nt: TGTGCCAGCAGCACCAGGACTAGCACAGATACGCAGTATTTT
d_call: TRBD2; v_call: TRBV12-3/TRBV12-4; j_call: TRBJ2-1; clone_size: few; cdr3_aa: CASSPQLAGVGNEQFF; cdr3_nt: TGTGCCAGCAGTCCACAACTAGCGGGGGTCGGCAATGAGCAGTTCTTC
d_call: TRBD1; v_call: TRBV3-1; j_call: TRBJ1-4; clone_size: few; cdr3_aa: CASSSNRGLEEKLFF; cdr3_nt: TGTGCCAGCAGCTCCAACAGGGGGCTCGAGGAAAAACTGTTTTTT
d_call: NA; v_call: TRBV6-6; j_call: TRBJ2-4; clone_size: NA; cdr3_aa: CASVRIAKNIQYF; cdr3_nt: TGTGCCAGCGTAAGGATAGCCAAAAACATTCAGTACTTC
d_call: TRBD1; v_call: TRBV5-1; j_call: TRBJ1-5; clone_size: NA; cdr3_aa: CASSLGPTGYSNQPQHF; cdr3_nt: TGCGCCAGCAGCTTGGGGCCGACAGGGTACAGCAATCAGCCCCAGCATTTT
d_call: TRBD1; v_call: TRBV20-1; j_call: TRBJ1-1; clone_size: NA; cdr3_aa: CSARRAGGKLSTEAFF; cdr3_nt: TGCAGTGCTCGTCGCGCAGGGGGGAAATTGAGCACTGAAGCTTTCTTT
d_call: NA; v_call: TRBV7-2; j_call: TRBJ1-1; clone_size: NA; cdr3_aa: CASRLRTDNTEAFF; cdr3_nt: TGTGCCAGCAGACTGAGGACAGATAACACTGAAGCTTTCTTT
d_call: TRBD2; v_call: TRBV11-2; j_call: TRBJ2-1; clone_size: NA; cdr3_aa: CASSLESGVPPYNEQFF; cdr3_nt: TGTGCCAGCAGCTTAGAGAGCGGGGTCCCTCCCTACAATGAGCAGTTCTTC
d_call: NA; v_call: TRBV5-1; j_call: TRBJ1-1; clone_size: NA; cdr3_aa: CASSRKGEVTEAFF; cdr3_nt: TGCGCCAGCAGCCGTAAGGGTGAAGTCACTGAAGCTTTCTTT
d_call: NA; v_call: TRBV9; j_call: TRBJ2-7; clone_size: NA; cdr3_aa: CASSVEPASYEQYF; cdr3_nt: TGTGCCAGCAGCGTTGAGCCGGCCTCCTACGAGCAGTACTTC
d_call: NA; v_call: TRBV3-1; j_call: TRBJ2-5; clone_size: few; cdr3_aa: CASSQGQVASETQYF; cdr3_nt: TGTGCCAGCAGCCAGGGCCAGGTAGCGTCGGAGACCCAGTACTTC
d_call: TRBD1; v_call: TRBV5-1; j_call: TRBJ1-2; clone_size: once; cdr3_aa: CASSFKPGTATDYGYTF; cdr3_nt: TGCGCCAGCAGCTTCAAACCAGGGACAGCAACCGACTATGGCTACACCTTC
d_call: NA; v_call: TRBV27; j_call: TRBJ2-7; clone_size: few; cdr3_aa: CASSATDSSYEQYF; cdr3_nt: TGTGCCAGCAGCGCCACCGACAGCTCCTACGAGCAGTACTTC
d_call: TRBD2; v_call: TRBV20-1; j_call: TRBJ2-7; clone_size: NA; cdr3_aa: CSASPPTSGEYEQYF; cdr3_nt: TGCAGTGCTAGCCCTCCGACTAGCGGGGAGTACGAGCAGTACTTC
d_call: NA; v_call: TRBV2; j_call: TRBJ2-3; clone_size: NA; cdr3_aa: CASNRAYTDTQYF; cdr3_nt: TGTGCCAGCAATCGGGCCTACACAGATACGCAGTATTTT
d_call: NA; v_call: TRBV6-2/TRBV6-3; j_call: TRBJ2-7; clone_size: NA; cdr3_aa: CASSPTQCEQYF; cdr3_nt: TGTGCCAGCAGTCCAACCCAATGCGAGCAGTACTTC
d_call: NA; v_call: TRBV7-2; j_call: TRBJ1-5; clone_size: few; cdr3_aa: CASSLDRVKPQHF; cdr3_nt: TGTGCCAGCAGCTTAGACAGGGTAAAGCCCCAGCATTTT
d_call: TRBD2; v_call: TRBV29-1; j_call: TRBJ2-7; clone_size: NA; cdr3_aa: CSVARTSAYEQYF; cdr3_nt: TGCAGCGTTGCCCGGACTAGTGCCTACGAGCAGTACTTC
d_call: TRBD1; v_call: TRBV6-5; j_call: TRBJ1-6; clone_size: few; cdr3_aa: CASSYMGQGDPYNSPLHF; cdr3_nt: TGTGCCAGCAGTTACATGGGACAGGGGGACCCCTATAATTCACCCCTCCACTTT